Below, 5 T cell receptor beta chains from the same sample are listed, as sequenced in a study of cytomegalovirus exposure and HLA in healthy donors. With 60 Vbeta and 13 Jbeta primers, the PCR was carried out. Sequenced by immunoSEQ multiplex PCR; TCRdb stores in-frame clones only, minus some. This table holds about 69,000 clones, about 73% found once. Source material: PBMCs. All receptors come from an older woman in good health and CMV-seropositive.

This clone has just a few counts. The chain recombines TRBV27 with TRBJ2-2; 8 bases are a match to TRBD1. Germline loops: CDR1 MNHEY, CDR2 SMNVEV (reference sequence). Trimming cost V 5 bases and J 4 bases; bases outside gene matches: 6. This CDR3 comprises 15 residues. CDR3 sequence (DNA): TGTGCCAGCAGTCATTCCGGGACAGGCACCGGGGAGCTGTTTTTT. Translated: CASSHSGTGTGELFF.

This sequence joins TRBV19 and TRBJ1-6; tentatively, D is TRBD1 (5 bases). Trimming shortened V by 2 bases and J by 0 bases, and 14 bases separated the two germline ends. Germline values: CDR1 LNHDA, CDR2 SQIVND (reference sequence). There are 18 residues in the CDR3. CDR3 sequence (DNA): TGTGCCAGTAGTATATCAGGGATCCGGAGCTCCTATAATTCACCCCTCCACTTT. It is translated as CASSISGIRSSYNSPLHF.

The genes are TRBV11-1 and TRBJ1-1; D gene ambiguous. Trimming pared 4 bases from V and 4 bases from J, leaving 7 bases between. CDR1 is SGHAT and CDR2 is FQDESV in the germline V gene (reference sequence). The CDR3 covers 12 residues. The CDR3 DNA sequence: TGTGCCAGCAGCTCCCGGGGCACTGAAGCTTTCTTT. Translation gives CASSSRGTEAFF.

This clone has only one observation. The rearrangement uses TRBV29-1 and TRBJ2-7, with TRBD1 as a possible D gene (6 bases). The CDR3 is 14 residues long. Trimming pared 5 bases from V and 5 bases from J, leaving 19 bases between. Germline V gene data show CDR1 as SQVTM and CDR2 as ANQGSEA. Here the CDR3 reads CSVQGGQSGNEQYF. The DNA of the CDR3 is TGCAGCGTTCAAGGTGGACAGAGCGGCAACGAGCAGTACTTC.

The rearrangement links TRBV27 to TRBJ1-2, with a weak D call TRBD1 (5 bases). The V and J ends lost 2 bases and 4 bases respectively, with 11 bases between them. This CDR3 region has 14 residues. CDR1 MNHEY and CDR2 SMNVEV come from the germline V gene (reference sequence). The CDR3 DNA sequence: TGTGCCAGCAGTTTAAGTGGACACCTCTATGGCTACACCTTC. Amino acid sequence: CASSLSGHLYGYTF.